The clone carrying this T cell receptor (beta chain) was counted between two and nine times. What it binds is not known. This specimen belongs to a study of identical twins. Study conclusions and caveats: Sequences that were beta out-of-frame showed weaker excess twin sharing. Zero-insertion findings could be partly confounded by invariant cells (MAIT and iNKT cells).

TCRdb passed the 5' RACE reads through MiXCR, listing each CDR3 protein once. This table has about 1.7 million distinct CDR3 sequences, 25% to 35% appearing once. The CDR3 covers 15 residues. Germline CDR1 reads MNHNS; CDR2 reads SASEGT. The ends were cut back, 9 bases at V and 4 bases at J, with 19 bases in the middle. All of the donors were Caucasians in good health. V is TRBV6-1 and J is TRBJ1-5, with D unclear. This receptor was taken from a newborn girl in good health. What was sequenced was cord blood. The CDR3 protein is CASSESGNYNQPQHF. The CDR3 DNA reads as TGTGCCAGTTCTGAGTCCGGAAACTATAATCAGCCCCAGCATTTT.